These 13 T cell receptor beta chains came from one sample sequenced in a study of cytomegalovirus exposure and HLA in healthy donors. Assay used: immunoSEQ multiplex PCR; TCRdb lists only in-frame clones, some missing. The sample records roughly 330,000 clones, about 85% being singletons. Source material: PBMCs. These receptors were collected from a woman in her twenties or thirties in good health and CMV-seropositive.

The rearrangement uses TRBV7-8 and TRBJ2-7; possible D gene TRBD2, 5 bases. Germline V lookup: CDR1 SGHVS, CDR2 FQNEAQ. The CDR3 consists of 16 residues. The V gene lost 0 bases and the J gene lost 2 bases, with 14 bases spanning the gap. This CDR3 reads CASSLARTGITYEQYF. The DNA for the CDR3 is TGTGCCAGCAGCTTAGCGCGCACCGGGATCACCTACGAGCAGTACTTC.

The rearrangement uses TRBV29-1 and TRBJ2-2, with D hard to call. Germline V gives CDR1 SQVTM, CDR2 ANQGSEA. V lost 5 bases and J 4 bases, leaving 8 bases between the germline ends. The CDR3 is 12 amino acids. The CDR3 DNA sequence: TGCAGCGTTAGAAGGGCCACCGGGGAGCTGTTTTTT. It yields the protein CSVRRATGELFF.

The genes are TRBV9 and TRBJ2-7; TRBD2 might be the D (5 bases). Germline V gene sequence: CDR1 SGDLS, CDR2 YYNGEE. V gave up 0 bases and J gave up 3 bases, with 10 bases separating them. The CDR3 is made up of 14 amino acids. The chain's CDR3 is CASSVDEGNYEQYF. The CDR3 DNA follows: TGTGCCAGCAGCGTAGATGAGGGCAACTACGAGCAGTACTTC.

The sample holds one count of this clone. The CDR3 spells CASSRAGAYEQYF. DNA of the CDR3: TGTGCCAGCTCACGGGCAGGGGCGTACGAGCAGTACTTC. This chain connects TRBV18 to TRBJ2-7; tentative D call: TRBD1 (6 bases). Looked up from germline, CDR1 is KGHSH and CDR2 is LQKENI. This CDR3 spans 13 amino acids. V lost 4 bases, J lost 4 bases, and 11 bases lay in between.

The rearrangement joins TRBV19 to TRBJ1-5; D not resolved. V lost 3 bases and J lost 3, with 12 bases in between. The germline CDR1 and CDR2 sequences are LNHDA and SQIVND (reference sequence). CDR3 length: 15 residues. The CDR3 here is CASSIAVRDNQPQHF. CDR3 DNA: TGTGCCAGTAGTATTGCAGTGCGAGACAATCAGCCCCAGCATTTT.

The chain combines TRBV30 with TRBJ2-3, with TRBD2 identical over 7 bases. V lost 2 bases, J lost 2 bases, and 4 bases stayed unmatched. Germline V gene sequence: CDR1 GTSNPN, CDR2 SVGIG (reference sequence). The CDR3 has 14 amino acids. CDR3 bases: TGTGCCTGGAGTCGACTAGCCGCCACAGATACGCAGTATTTT. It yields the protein CAWSRLAATDTQYF. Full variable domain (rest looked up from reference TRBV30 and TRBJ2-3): SQTIHQWPATLVQPVGSPLSLECTVEGTSNPNLYWYRQAAGRGLQLLFYSVGIGQISSEVPQNLSASRPQDRQFILSSKKLLLSDSGFYLCAWSRLAATDTQYFGPGTRLTVL.

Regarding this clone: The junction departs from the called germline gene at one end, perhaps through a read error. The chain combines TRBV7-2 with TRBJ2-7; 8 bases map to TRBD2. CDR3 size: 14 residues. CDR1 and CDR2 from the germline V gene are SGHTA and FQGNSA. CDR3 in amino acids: CASSLAATGTRDDF. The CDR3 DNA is TGTGCCAGCAGCTTAGCGGCTACCGGGACTAGGGACGACTTC.

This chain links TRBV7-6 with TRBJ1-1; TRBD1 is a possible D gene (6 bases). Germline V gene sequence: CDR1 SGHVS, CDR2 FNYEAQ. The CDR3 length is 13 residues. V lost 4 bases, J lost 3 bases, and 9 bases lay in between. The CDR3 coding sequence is TGTGCCAGCAGCTCCCGACAGGACACTGAAGCTTTCTTT. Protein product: CASSSRQDTEAFF.

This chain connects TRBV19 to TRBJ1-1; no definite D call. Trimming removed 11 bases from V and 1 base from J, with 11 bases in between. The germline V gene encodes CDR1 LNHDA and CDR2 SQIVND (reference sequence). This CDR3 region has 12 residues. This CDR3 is CAVIEGNTEAFF. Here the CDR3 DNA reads TGTGCCGTCATCGAGGGGAACACTGAAGCTTTCTTT.

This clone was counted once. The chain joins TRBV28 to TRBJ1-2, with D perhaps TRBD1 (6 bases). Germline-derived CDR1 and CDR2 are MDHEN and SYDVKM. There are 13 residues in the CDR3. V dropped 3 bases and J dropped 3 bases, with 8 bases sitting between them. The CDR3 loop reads CASSFEGDYGYTF. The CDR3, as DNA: TGTGCCAGCAGTTTTGAGGGGGACTATGGCTACACCTTC.

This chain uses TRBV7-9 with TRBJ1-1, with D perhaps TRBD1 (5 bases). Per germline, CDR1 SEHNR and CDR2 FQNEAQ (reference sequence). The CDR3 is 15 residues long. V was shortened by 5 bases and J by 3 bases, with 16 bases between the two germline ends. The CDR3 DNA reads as TGTGCCAGCAGCGTATTGGGGGGTTTAGACACTGAAGCTTTCTTT. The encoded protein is CASSVLGGLDTEAFF.

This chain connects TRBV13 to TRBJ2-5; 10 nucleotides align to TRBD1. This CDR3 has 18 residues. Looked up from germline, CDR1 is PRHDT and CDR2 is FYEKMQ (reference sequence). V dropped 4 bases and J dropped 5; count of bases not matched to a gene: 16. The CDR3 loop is CASSSALAVTGGSETQYF. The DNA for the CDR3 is TGTGCCAGCAGCTCCGCGCTAGCGGTGACAGGGGGCTCGGAGACCCAGTACTTC.

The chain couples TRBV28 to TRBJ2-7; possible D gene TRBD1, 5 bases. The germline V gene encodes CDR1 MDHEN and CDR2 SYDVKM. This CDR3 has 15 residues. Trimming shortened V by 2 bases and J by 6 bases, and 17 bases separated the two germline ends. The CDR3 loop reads CASSLRTGRQGEQYF. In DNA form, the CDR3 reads TGTGCCAGCAGTTTAAGAACGGGCCGGCAGGGCGAGCAGTACTTC.